Shown below are 20 T cell receptor beta chains from a single sample sequenced in a study of response to subunit inactivated influenza vaccine. TCRdb re-called the RT-PCR reads through MiXCR, storing one row per CDR3 protein. This sample has hundreds of thousands of distinct CDR3 sequences, with 14% found just once. Material: PBMCs from blood, obtained roughly 15 days before vaccination. Every receptor here comes from a man in his fifties or sixties who received an inactivated influenza vaccine.

V is TRBV15 and J is TRBJ2-1; no reliable D call. Trimming cost V 0 bases and J 5 bases, with 11 bases left between them. The CDR3 is 15 amino acids. The germline CDR1 and CDR2 sequences are LNHNV and YYDKDF (reference sequence). The CDR3 is CATSRDLGGNNEQFF. The CDR3 DNA reads TGTGCCACCAGCAGAGATCTTGGCGGCAACAATGAGCAGTTCTTC.

The rearrangement joins TRBV7-9 to TRBJ2-2; possibly TRBD1 for D (5 bases). V lost 1 base, J lost 6 bases, and 12 bases lay in between. CDR3 length equals 15 residues. CDR1 SEHNR and CDR2 FQNEAQ come from the germline V gene (reference sequence). The CDR3 region has the DNA TGTGCCAGCAGCTTAGTTGGCAGGGTGGCCGGGGAGCTGTTTTTT. It yields the protein CASSLVGRVAGELFF.

The table lists this clonotype with a count of one. The rearrangement uses TRBV30 and TRBJ2-7; D is unresolved. V shed 8 bases and J shed 4 bases, with 9 bases lying between them. The CDR3 runs to 10 residues. Germline lookup yields CDR1 GTSNPN and CDR2 SVGIG (reference sequence). The DNA of the CDR3 is TGTGCCCCGGGCGTTTACGAGCAGTACTTC. Protein product: CAPGVYEQYF. Supplemented by reference TRBV30 and TRBJ2-7, the full variable domain reads SQTIHQWPATLVQPVGSPLSLECTVEGTSNPNLYWYRQAAGRGLQLLFYSVGIGQISSEVPQNLSASRPQDRQFILSSKKLLLSDSGFYLCAPGVYEQYFGPGTRLTVT.

This clonotype was detected ten times or more. This sequence joins TRBV5-1 and TRBJ2-7; D possibly corresponds to TRBD2 (6 bases). From germline, CDR1 is SGHRS and CDR2 YFSETQ. Deletions cut 7 bases from V and 0 bases from J, with 11 bases between. CDR3 length equals 13 residues. The CDR3 nucleotides are TGCGCCAGCCGGGAGTTGAGCTCCTACGAGCAGTACTTC. This encodes CASRELSSYEQYF.

This clonotype was counted only a few times. The germline gene is not matched at one end of the junction; a read error may be the cause. V and J are TRBV7-7 and TRBJ2-2; no clear D. The germline CDR1 and CDR2 sequences are SSHAT and FNYEAQ (reference sequence). This CDR3 comprises 16 residues. DNA for the CDR3: TGTGCTAGCAGCTTAGGTGTGACACAGAACACCGGGGAGCTGTTTTTT. Its translation: CASSLGVTQNTGELFF.

The chain combines TRBV7-6 with TRBJ2-2, with a tentative D call TRBD2 (7 bases). The V gene lost 6 bases and the J gene lost 3 bases, with 20 bases spanning the gap. The germline V gene has CDR1 SGHVS and CDR2 FNYEAQ. The CDR3 extends over 17 amino acids. The CDR3, as DNA: TGTGCCAGCAGTCCAACGGGGGGCAGGGGTTACACCGGGGAGCTGTTTTTT. This codes for CASSPTGGRGYTGELFF.

In this sample, this clonotype turned up a few times. The chain links TRBV9 to TRBJ2-1, with a possible D match to TRBD2 (5 bases). Germline CDR1 reads SGDLS; CDR2 reads YYNGEE. The V end was cut by 4 bases, the J end by 7 bases, with 18 bases between. CDR3 size: 15 residues. The CDR3 DNA reads as TGTGCCAGCAGCCCCCTTAGCGTGGTTATAAATGAGCAGTTCTTC. Translated: CASSPLSVVINEQFF. The full variable domain, with the rest looked up from reference TRBV9 and TRBJ2-1, is DSGVTQTPKHLITATGQRVTLRCSPRSGDLSVYWYQQSLDQGLQFLIQYYNGEERAKGNILERFSAQQFPDLHSELNLSSLELGDSALYFCASSPLSVVINEQFFGPGTRLTVL.

This clonotype has just a few counts. V is TRBV6-1 and J is TRBJ2-5; no clear D gene. CDR1 MNHNS and CDR2 SASEGT come from the germline V gene. CDR3 size: 15 residues. Deletions cut 7 bases from V and 1 base from J, with 16 bases between. This CDR3 is CASTPPGDLQETQYF. The CDR3 DNA reads as TGTGCCAGCACCCCCCCTGGAGACCTCCAAGAGACCCAGTACTTC.

The chain is built from TRBV28 and TRBJ2-7; D remains ambiguous. This CDR3 is built from 16 residues. Trimming took off 5 bases at V and 0 bases at J, with 17 bases between the two ends. Germline V CDR1 and CDR2: MDHEN, SYDVKM. The DNA of the CDR3 is TGTGCCAGCAGTCCGCCCCCGAGACACAGCTCCTACGAGCAGTACTTC. Amino acid sequence: CASSPPPRHSSYEQYF.

The chain uses TRBV4-1 and TRBJ2-6; 12 bases match TRBD1. CDR3 length: 19 amino acids. Per germline, CDR1 MGHRA and CDR2 YSYEKL. V dropped 0 bases and J dropped 4; count of bases not matched to a gene: 7. The CDR3 bases are TGCGCCAGCAGCCAAGATCCGGGACAGGGGGCATCAGGGGCCAACGTCCTGACTTTC. This codes for CASSQDPGQGASGANVLTF.

The V and J genes are TRBV20-1 and TRBJ2-1; no clear D. This CDR3 spans 12 amino acids. Per the germline V gene, CDR1 is DFQATT and CDR2 is SNEGSKA (reference sequence). CDR3 loop: CSSQASYNEQFF. DNA of the CDR3: TGCAGCTCGCAGGCCTCCTACAATGAGCAGTTCTTC.

The chain recombines TRBV29-1 with TRBJ1-1, with a weak D call TRBD1 (5 bases). CDR1 and CDR2 (germline): SQVTM, ANQGSEA. With 1 base removed from V and 1 base from J, the gap between germline ends came to 7 bases. CDR3 length equals 13 residues. CDR3 amino acids: CSVEGDSNTEAFF. As DNA, the CDR3 is TGCAGCGTTGAAGGGGACTCGAACACTGAAGCTTTCTTT.

The chain joins TRBV4-2 to TRBJ2-1; 9 bases line up with TRBD2. CDR1 and CDR2 (germline): LGHNA, YNFKEQ. The trim removed 4 bases at V and 8 bases at J, leaving 9 bases unmatched. This CDR3 has 15 amino acids. The CDR3: CASSLRGGLEDEQFF. In DNA form, the CDR3 reads TGTGCCAGCAGCCTGCGGGGGGGCTTGGAGGATGAGCAGTTCTTC.

In this sample, this clonotype turned up a few times. Written as DNA, the CDR3 is TGTGCCAGCAGCTTAGATGCAAGTGGGGGCTACAATGAGCAGTTCTTC. Translated: CASSLDASGGYNEQFF. This chain links TRBV11-3 with TRBJ2-1; D is tentatively TRBD1 or TRBD2 (5 bases each). This CDR3 comprises 16 residues. V was cut by 0 bases and J by 3 bases, with 12 bases left in between. Germline V lookup: CDR1 SGHNT, CDR2 YENEEA.

Written as DNA, the CDR3 is TGTGCCAGTAGTATTCATCCGGCGGAGCCTTTAAGCAATCAGCCCCAGCATTTT. Encoded protein: CASSIHPAEPLSNQPQHF. The rearrangement links TRBV19 to TRBJ1-5; D is uncertain. The CDR3 consists of 18 residues. V was clipped by 3 bases and J by 1 base, with 19 bases between them. Germline V gene sequence: CDR1 LNHDA, CDR2 SQIVND (reference sequence).

Only a few counts were recorded for this clonotype. The chain is built from TRBV15 and TRBJ2-2; a weak D match, TRBD1 (5 bases). Looked up from germline, CDR1 is LNHNV and CDR2 is YYDKDF (reference sequence). This CDR3 region has 15 residues. The V end lost 3 bases, the J end lost 0 bases, and 8 bases lay between the germline ends. As DNA, the CDR3 is TGTGCCACCAGCAGGGACACTACGAACACCGGGGAGCTGTTTTTT. It specifies CATSRDTTNTGELFF.

This clonotype occurred a few times. The chain couples TRBV3-1 to TRBJ2-7, with D possibly being TRBD1 (5 bases). V was clipped by 0 bases and J by 3 bases, with 18 bases between them. CDR1 is LGHDT and CDR2 is YNNKEL in the germline V gene (reference sequence). This CDR3 contains 17 residues. CDR3 loop: CASSQDHETETVYEQYF. In nucleotides, the CDR3 is TGTGCCAGCAGCCAAGATCATGAGACAGAGACAGTCTACGAGCAGTACTTC.

This clonotype has only a few counts. The chain has TRBV15 and TRBJ2-7; the match to TRBD2 covers 7 bases. V lost 0 bases, J lost 3 bases, and 5 bases stayed unmatched. Germline V gene sequence: CDR1 LNHNV, CDR2 YYDKDF (reference sequence). The CDR3 length is 15 residues. The CDR3 bases are TGTGCCACCAGCAGAGATCCGGGGGGAAACTACGAGCAGTACTTC. The encoded protein is CATSRDPGGNYEQYF.

The chain recombines TRBV11-2 with TRBJ2-3, with D perhaps matching TRBD2 (5 bases). Looked up from germline, CDR1 is SGHAT and CDR2 is FQNNGV. This CDR3 is 14 amino acids long. Deletions cut 7 bases from V and 7 bases from J, with 18 bases between. DNA of the CDR3: TGTGCCAGCAACCTAGCAGAGGGCAGGAATACGCAGTATTTT. Translation gives CASNLAEGRNTQYF.

The chain employs TRBV6-1 and TRBJ2-7; 13 nucleotides match TRBD2. CDR3 length: 15 residues. V shed 6 bases and J 3 bases; nucleotides not matched to a gene: 5. Per germline, CDR1 MNHNS and CDR2 SASEGT. The CDR3 nucleotides read TGTGCCAGCAGCAGACTAGCGGGGGGCAACTACGAGCAGTACTTC. Translating gives CASSRLAGGNYEQYF.